One and the same sample provided the 30 T cell receptor beta chains below, sequenced in a study of a mutant IDH1 vaccine in newly diagnosed glioma. Noted time point: week 35, safety follow-up. Vaccination used 300 ug of mutant IDH1 20-mer peptide per dose, with topical imiquimod. These receptors' antigens are unknown. Only in-frame clones appear in the TCRdb table, and some are missing; sequencing was by immunoSEQ multiplex PCR. The data hold 45,000 or so clones, with about 76% observed a single time. Sequencing was performed on PBMCs, taken from a glioma patient whose treatment included an IDH1 peptide vaccine. Receptors were obtained from a woman in her forties with glioma. Some clones in this sample may be carry-over from other donors' samples.

The chain is built from TRBV7-9 and TRBJ2-7; D unresolved. The CDR3 covers 13 residues. Germline CDR1 and CDR2: SEHNR and FQNEAQ (reference sequence). The V gene lost 1 base and the J gene lost 3 bases, with 7 bases spanning the gap. Written as DNA, the CDR3 is TGTGCCAGCAGCTTAGTGCCGGACTACGAGCAGTACTTC. Protein sequence: CASSLVPDYEQYF.

The chain uses TRBV2 and TRBJ1-5; D not resolved. The length of the CDR3 is 15 residues. Looked up from germline, CDR1 is SNHLY and CDR2 is FYNNEI. V was cut by 2 bases and J by 7 bases, with 15 bases left in between. The chain's CDR3 is CASSEIEAVGQPQHF. In nucleotides, the CDR3 is TGTGCCAGCAGTGAAATAGAGGCGGTAGGACAGCCCCAGCATTTT.

This clone was observed a single time. The chain couples TRBV9 to TRBJ2-3; a possible D gene is TRBD2 (7 bases). CDR1 and CDR2 from the germline V gene are SGDLS and YYNGEE. The CDR3 is 15 residues long. V lost 4 bases and J lost 2, with 14 bases in between. CDR3 bases: TGTGCCAGCAGCCTGGAGGCGGGGGCCACAGATACGCAGTATTTT. This encodes CASSLEAGATDTQYF.

V usage is TRBV4-3 and J usage is TRBJ1-4; tentative D call: TRBD1 (6 bases). Trimming cost V 3 bases and J 8 bases, with 16 bases left between them. The germline V gene has CDR1 LGHNA and CDR2 YSLEER. This CDR3 contains 15 residues. CDR3 sequence: CASSQGAMMAEKLFF. The CDR3 region has the DNA TGCGCCAGCAGCCAGGGGGCCATGATGGCAGAAAAACTGTTTTTT.

The rearrangement joins TRBV29-1 to TRBJ1-2; D gene ambiguous. With 8 bases removed from V and 3 bases from J, the gap between germline ends came to 19 bases. There are 14 residues in the CDR3. CDR1 is SQVTM, CDR2 ANQGSEA, per germline. The CDR3 bases are TGCAGCTCGACCCCCGGTCCCGCGGACTATGGCTACACCTTC. It translates to CSSTPGPADYGYTF.

The chain employs TRBV28 and TRBJ1-2, with D unresolved. The CDR3 contains 13 residues. The V and J ends lost 7 bases and 4 bases respectively, with 13 bases between them. Germline V gene sequence: CDR1 MDHEN, CDR2 SYDVKM. The CDR3: CASTFSGLYGYTF. In DNA form, the CDR3 reads TGTGCCAGCACTTTTTCAGGACTCTATGGCTACACCTTC.

This clone has just a few counts. V gene TRBV7-9 combines with J gene TRBJ2-2; 7 nucleotides agree with TRBD1. The CDR3 runs to 13 residues. Germline V gene data show CDR1 as SEHNR and CDR2 as FQNEAQ (reference sequence). The ends lost 6 bases at V and 6 bases at J; junction bases unmatched: 4. CDR3 sequence reads: CASRQTGAGELFF. The CDR3, as DNA: TGTGCCAGCAGACAAACAGGGGCCGGGGAGCTGTTTTTT.

The chain carries TRBV6-5 and TRBJ2-3; 9 bases agree with TRBD1. CDR3 length: 15 residues. Germline V gene lookup returns CDR1 MNHEY and CDR2 SVGAGI. Germline trimming cut 2 bases from V and 0 bases from J; bases unmatched to any gene: 0. In nucleotides, the CDR3 is TGTGCCAGCAGTTACGGGACAGGGAGCACAGATACGCAGTATTTT. This encodes CASSYGTGSTDTQYF.

The chain links TRBV7-2 to TRBJ1-2; D gene ambiguous. Germline V lookup: CDR1 SGHTA, CDR2 FQGNSA. Trimming cost V 1 base and J 0 bases, with 9 bases left between them. The CDR3 consists of 15 residues. In DNA form, the CDR3 reads TGTGCCAGCAGCTTAGGACGGTCAGCTAACTATGGCTACACCTTC. Translated, it gives CASSLGRSANYGYTF. The full variable domain, rest sourced from reference TRBV7-2 and TRBJ1-2, is GAGVSQSPSNKVTEKGKDVELRCDPISGHTALYWYRQSLGQGLEFLIYFQGNSAPDKSGLPSDRFSAERTGGSVSTLTIQRTQQEDSAVYLCASSLGRSANYGYTFGSGTRLTVV.

CDR3 loop: CSAKVVYGYTF. The CDR3 DNA is TGCAGTGCTAAGGTGGTCTATGGCTACACCTTC. V is TRBV20-1 and J is TRBJ1-2; D is unresolved. The CDR3 length is 11 residues. CDR1 and CDR2 from the germline V gene are DFQATT and SNEGSKA (reference sequence). V was shortened by 4 bases and J by 4 bases, with 7 bases between the two germline ends.

This sequence joins TRBV27 and TRBJ2-5; the D is unclear. The V end was cut by 1 base, the J end by 5 bases, with 8 bases between. Germline CDR1 MNHEY, CDR2 SMNVEV (reference sequence). The CDR3 consists of 13 residues. DNA for the CDR3: TGTGCCAGCAGTTTATGGTCCGGGGAGACCCAGTACTTC. Protein: CASSLWSGETQYF.

This clone appeared once. The rearrangement joins TRBV5-1 to TRBJ2-1, with TRBD2 matching 10 bases. The CDR3 is 16 amino acids. The junction had 1 base not matched to a gene; V was cut back by 0 bases and J by 1 base. CDR1 is SGHRS and CDR2 is YFSETQ in the germline V gene. The CDR3: CASSLDSGRSYNEQFF. CDR3 nucleotide sequence: TGCGCCAGCAGCTTGGATAGCGGGAGGTCCTACAATGAGCAGTTCTTC.

V and J are TRBV7-2 and TRBJ2-7; D is unclear. Deletions cut 5 bases from V and 6 bases from J, with 17 bases between. The CDR3 has 14 residues. CDR1 is SGHTA and CDR2 is FQGNSA in the germline V gene. The CDR3 DNA reads TGTGCCAGCAGCGGACGGCATAGTGTTTCCGAGCAGTACTTC. This gives the protein CASSGRHSVSEQYF.

The rearrangement links TRBV4-1 to TRBJ1-4; D remains ambiguous. CDR3 size: 18 residues. Germline values: CDR1 MGHRA, CDR2 YSYEKL. V was clipped by 0 bases and J by 8 bases, with 22 bases between them. CDR3 loop: CASSQDPNRPGWAEKLFF. In nucleotides, the CDR3 is TGCGCCAGCAGCCAAGATCCCAATCGGCCGGGATGGGCCGAAAAACTGTTTTTT.

J is TRBJ1-2 and V is TRBV25-1, with D hard to call. The CDR3 spans 11 residues. Trimming stripped 4 bases from V and 11 bases from J, with 11 bases between. Looked up from germline, CDR1 is MGHDK and CDR2 is SYGVNS. The CDR3 region has the DNA TGTGCCAGCAGTGGGCGTCAGTTTTACACCTTC. Protein: CASSGRQFYTF.

This clone was observed once. V gene TRBV6-1 combines with J gene TRBJ1-5, with 8 bases lining up with TRBD1. With 4 bases clipped from V and 6 bases from J, the junction kept 11 bases outside the gene matches. CDR3 length: 16 amino acids. Germline CDR1 is MNHNS and CDR2 is SASEGT. This chain's CDR3 is CASSGRQGANSQPQHF. The CDR3 nucleotides are TGTGCCAGCAGTGGCCGCCAGGGGGCGAATTCTCAGCCCCAGCATTTT.

J is TRBJ1-2 and V is TRBV5-6; weak D call: TRBD1 (5 bases). This CDR3 contains 13 residues. V lost 4 bases to trimming and J lost 4 bases, with 11 bases between them. Germline V lookup: CDR1 SGHDT, CDR2 YYEEEE. In DNA, the CDR3 is TGTGCCAGCAGCCCCGCAGGGAGCTATGGCTACACCTTC. Protein: CASSPAGSYGYTF.

The rearrangement joins TRBV6-6 to TRBJ1-2; the D is unclear. V lost 4 bases to trimming and J lost 8 bases, with 8 bases between them. This CDR3 region has 11 residues. CDR1 is MNHNY, CDR2 SVGAGI, per germline (reference sequence). CDR3 bases: TGTGCCAGCAGTTCCAAGGTGGGCTACACCTTC. This translates into CASSSKVGYTF.

The genes are TRBV15 and TRBJ2-2, with D hard to call. The V gene lost 2 bases and the J gene lost 8 bases, with 9 bases spanning the gap. CDR3 length equals 13 residues. CDR1 is LNHNV, CDR2 YYDKDF, per germline (reference sequence). Here the CDR3 reads CATSRRDGGELFF. DNA of the CDR3: TGTGCCACCAGCAGACGCGATGGGGGGGAGCTGTTTTTT.

This clone showed up just a few times. V is TRBV6-1 and J is TRBJ1-5; no clear D gene. The germline gives CDR1 MNHNS, CDR2 SASEGT. This CDR3 has 13 residues. The germline V and J ends were trimmed by 6 bases and 2 bases, with 8 bases remaining between them. The CDR3 region is CASSNSGNQPQHF. CDR3 sequence (DNA): TGTGCCAGCAGCAACAGCGGCAATCAGCCCCAGCATTTT.

The V and J genes are TRBV5-1 and TRBJ2-6; D not certain. The length of the CDR3 is 12 residues. Germline CDR1 SGHRS, CDR2 YFSETQ. With 4 bases removed from V and 2 bases from J, the gap between germline ends came to 1 base. This CDR3 reads CASSPGANVLTF. In DNA form, the CDR3 reads TGCGCCAGCAGCCCTGGGGCCAACGTCCTGACTTTC.

The rearrangement links TRBV6-1 to TRBJ1-3; the D is unclear. The CDR3 spans 14 residues. Germline CDR1 and CDR2: MNHNS and SASEGT. V gave up 7 bases and J gave up 0 bases, with 10 bases separating them. As DNA, the CDR3 is TGTGCCAGCACCCCGCGCGGCTCTGGAAACACCATATATTTT. It encodes CASTPRGSGNTIYF.

This chain joins TRBV7-2 and TRBJ1-3; D might be TRBD1 (5 bases). The length of the CDR3 is 17 residues. V was cut by 3 bases and J by 9 bases, with 24 bases left in between. The germline V gene encodes CDR1 SGHTA and CDR2 FQGNSA. CDR3 loop: CASSFRVLDRYNGTIYF. In nucleotides, the CDR3 is TGTGCCAGCAGCTTTCGCGTACTTGACAGATACAACGGCACCATATATTTT.

The CDR3 sequence is CSARVPEQFF. The CDR3, as DNA: TGCAGTGCTAGAGTTCCTGAGCAGTTCTTC. V and J are TRBV20-1 and TRBJ2-1; D call uncertain. This CDR3 has 10 amino acids. Trimming took 1 base from V and 9 from J, leaving 4 bases between them. The germline gives CDR1 DFQATT, CDR2 SNEGSKA (reference sequence).

The CDR3 bases are TGTGCCAGCATACGGGGGACGGATAGGGGCTACGAGCAGTACTTC. Residues: CASIRGTDRGYEQYF. V usage is TRBV2 and J usage is TRBJ2-7, with D possibly TRBD2 on 6 matching bases. Germline V gene lookup returns CDR1 SNHLY and CDR2 FYNNEI. This CDR3 spans 15 amino acids. The V gene lost 7 bases and the J gene lost 3 bases, with 19 bases spanning the gap.

J is TRBJ1-4 and V is TRBV6-5; the D gene is possibly TRBD1 (6 bases). Trimming removed 10 bases from V and 3 bases from J, with 15 bases in between. This CDR3 has 14 residues. Per the germline V gene, CDR1 is MNHEY and CDR2 is SVGAGI. CDR3 sequence (DNA): TGTGCCACCCGGCGGGGGGCGGCTAATGAAAAACTGTTTTTT. This encodes CATRRGAANEKLFF.

The chain has TRBV27 and TRBJ1-5; D uncertain. The V end lost 2 bases, the J end lost 6 bases, and 11 bases lay between the germline ends. The CDR3 is made up of 14 amino acids. Per the germline V gene, CDR1 is MNHEY and CDR2 is SMNVEV (reference sequence). In DNA form, the CDR3 reads TGTGCCAGCAGTTTACAGGATAGCGGTCAGCCCCAGCATTTT. Its protein is CASSLQDSGQPQHF.

The CDR3 DNA reads TGCAGCGTCGAGGACAGGGTGGGCACTGAAGCTTTCTTT. It translates to CSVEDRVGTEAFF. The chain recombines TRBV29-1 with TRBJ1-1, with TRBD1 matching 8 bases. V was pared by 6 bases and J by 4 bases, with 7 bases of the junction left unmatched. The CDR3 sequence is 13 residues long. The germline gives CDR1 SQVTM, CDR2 ANQGSEA.

The CDR3 region is CASSPLPQANSPLHF. The CDR3 coding sequence is TGTGCCAGCAGCCCTCTCCCACAAGCCAATTCACCCCTCCACTTT. The chain has TRBV9 and TRBJ1-6, with D unresolved. Per the germline V gene, CDR1 is SGDLS and CDR2 is YYNGEE. The CDR3 loop spans 15 amino acids. Trimming left V 4 bases short and J 7 bases short, with 15 bases between.

The chain joins TRBV19 to TRBJ1-1; D uncertain. V lost 9 bases, J lost 7 bases, and 21 bases lay in between. There are 14 residues in the CDR3. The germline V gene encodes CDR1 LNHDA and CDR2 SQIVND (reference sequence). The DNA of the CDR3 is TGTGCCAGCGCAGAAACGCGGGCGCCCCGTGAAGCTTTCTTT. This translates into CASAETRAPREAFF.